This is a list of T cell receptor beta chains from one sample in a study of Graves' ophthalmopathy and Graves' hyperthyroidism. TCRdb recomputed calls from the multiplex PCR reads with MiXCR, one row per CDR3 protein. The data show about 700,000 distinct CDR3 sequences, roughly two fifths seen once. Sequences were obtained from peripheral blood. Receptor source: an adult man with Graves' ophthalmopathy. CDR3s include the opening cysteine and the closing phenylalanine or tryptophan. D genes are given only for firm matches. Not every row has a clone size; where given, it reads once, few, many or a size class.

.	TRBV7-4	few	TRBJ1-6	TGTGCCAGCAGGCCTCGGCAGCCAAATTCACCCCTCCACTTT	CASRPRQPNSPLHF
TRBD1	TRBV29-1	few	TRBJ2-7	TGCAGCGTTTGGACAGGGGGTTTGGGGGAGCAGTACTTC	CSVWTGGLGEQYF
.	TRBV11-2	many	TRBJ2-7	TGTGCCAGCAGCATGCTCTACGAGCAGTACTTC	CASSMLYEQYF
.	TRBV9	.	TRBJ1-3	TGTGCCAGCAGCGTAGTGGACCGATACTCTGGAAACACCATATATTTT	CASSVVDRYSGNTIYF
.	TRBV7-2	many	TRBJ1-2	TGTGCCAGCAGCTTAGCGCTCGGAGGCTACACCTTC	CASSLALGGYTF
.	TRBV15	many	TRBJ2-2	TGTGCCACCAGTAGGGACACCGGGGAGCTGTTTTTT	CATSRDTGELFF
.	TRBV24-1	many	TRBJ1-2	TGTGCCACCAGTGATTTCACAGGGTTGGGCTACACCTTC	CATSDFTGLGYTF
.	TRBV7-9	.	TRBJ2-5	TGTGCCAGCAGCTTAGCGGGGACGGGCGGAAGATATCAAGAGACCCAGTACTTC	CASSLAGTGGRYQETQYF
.	TRBV7-8	many	TRBJ1-1	TGTGCCAGCAGCCTATGGCCCCCCTCAGCTTTCTTT	CASSLWPPSAFF
.	TRBV20-1	.	TRBJ1-3	TGCAGTGCTACCGAAACAGGGAGAGGGGGAGACACCATATATTTT	CSATETGRGGDTIYF
.	TRBV20-1	.	TRBJ1-6	TGCAGTGCTAGCGGGGCAGGTTCACCCCTCCACTTT	CSASGAGSPLHF
TRBD1	TRBV2	many	TRBJ2-7	TGTGCCAGCAGATGGGACAGGGACTACGAGCAGTACTTC	CASRWDRDYEQYF